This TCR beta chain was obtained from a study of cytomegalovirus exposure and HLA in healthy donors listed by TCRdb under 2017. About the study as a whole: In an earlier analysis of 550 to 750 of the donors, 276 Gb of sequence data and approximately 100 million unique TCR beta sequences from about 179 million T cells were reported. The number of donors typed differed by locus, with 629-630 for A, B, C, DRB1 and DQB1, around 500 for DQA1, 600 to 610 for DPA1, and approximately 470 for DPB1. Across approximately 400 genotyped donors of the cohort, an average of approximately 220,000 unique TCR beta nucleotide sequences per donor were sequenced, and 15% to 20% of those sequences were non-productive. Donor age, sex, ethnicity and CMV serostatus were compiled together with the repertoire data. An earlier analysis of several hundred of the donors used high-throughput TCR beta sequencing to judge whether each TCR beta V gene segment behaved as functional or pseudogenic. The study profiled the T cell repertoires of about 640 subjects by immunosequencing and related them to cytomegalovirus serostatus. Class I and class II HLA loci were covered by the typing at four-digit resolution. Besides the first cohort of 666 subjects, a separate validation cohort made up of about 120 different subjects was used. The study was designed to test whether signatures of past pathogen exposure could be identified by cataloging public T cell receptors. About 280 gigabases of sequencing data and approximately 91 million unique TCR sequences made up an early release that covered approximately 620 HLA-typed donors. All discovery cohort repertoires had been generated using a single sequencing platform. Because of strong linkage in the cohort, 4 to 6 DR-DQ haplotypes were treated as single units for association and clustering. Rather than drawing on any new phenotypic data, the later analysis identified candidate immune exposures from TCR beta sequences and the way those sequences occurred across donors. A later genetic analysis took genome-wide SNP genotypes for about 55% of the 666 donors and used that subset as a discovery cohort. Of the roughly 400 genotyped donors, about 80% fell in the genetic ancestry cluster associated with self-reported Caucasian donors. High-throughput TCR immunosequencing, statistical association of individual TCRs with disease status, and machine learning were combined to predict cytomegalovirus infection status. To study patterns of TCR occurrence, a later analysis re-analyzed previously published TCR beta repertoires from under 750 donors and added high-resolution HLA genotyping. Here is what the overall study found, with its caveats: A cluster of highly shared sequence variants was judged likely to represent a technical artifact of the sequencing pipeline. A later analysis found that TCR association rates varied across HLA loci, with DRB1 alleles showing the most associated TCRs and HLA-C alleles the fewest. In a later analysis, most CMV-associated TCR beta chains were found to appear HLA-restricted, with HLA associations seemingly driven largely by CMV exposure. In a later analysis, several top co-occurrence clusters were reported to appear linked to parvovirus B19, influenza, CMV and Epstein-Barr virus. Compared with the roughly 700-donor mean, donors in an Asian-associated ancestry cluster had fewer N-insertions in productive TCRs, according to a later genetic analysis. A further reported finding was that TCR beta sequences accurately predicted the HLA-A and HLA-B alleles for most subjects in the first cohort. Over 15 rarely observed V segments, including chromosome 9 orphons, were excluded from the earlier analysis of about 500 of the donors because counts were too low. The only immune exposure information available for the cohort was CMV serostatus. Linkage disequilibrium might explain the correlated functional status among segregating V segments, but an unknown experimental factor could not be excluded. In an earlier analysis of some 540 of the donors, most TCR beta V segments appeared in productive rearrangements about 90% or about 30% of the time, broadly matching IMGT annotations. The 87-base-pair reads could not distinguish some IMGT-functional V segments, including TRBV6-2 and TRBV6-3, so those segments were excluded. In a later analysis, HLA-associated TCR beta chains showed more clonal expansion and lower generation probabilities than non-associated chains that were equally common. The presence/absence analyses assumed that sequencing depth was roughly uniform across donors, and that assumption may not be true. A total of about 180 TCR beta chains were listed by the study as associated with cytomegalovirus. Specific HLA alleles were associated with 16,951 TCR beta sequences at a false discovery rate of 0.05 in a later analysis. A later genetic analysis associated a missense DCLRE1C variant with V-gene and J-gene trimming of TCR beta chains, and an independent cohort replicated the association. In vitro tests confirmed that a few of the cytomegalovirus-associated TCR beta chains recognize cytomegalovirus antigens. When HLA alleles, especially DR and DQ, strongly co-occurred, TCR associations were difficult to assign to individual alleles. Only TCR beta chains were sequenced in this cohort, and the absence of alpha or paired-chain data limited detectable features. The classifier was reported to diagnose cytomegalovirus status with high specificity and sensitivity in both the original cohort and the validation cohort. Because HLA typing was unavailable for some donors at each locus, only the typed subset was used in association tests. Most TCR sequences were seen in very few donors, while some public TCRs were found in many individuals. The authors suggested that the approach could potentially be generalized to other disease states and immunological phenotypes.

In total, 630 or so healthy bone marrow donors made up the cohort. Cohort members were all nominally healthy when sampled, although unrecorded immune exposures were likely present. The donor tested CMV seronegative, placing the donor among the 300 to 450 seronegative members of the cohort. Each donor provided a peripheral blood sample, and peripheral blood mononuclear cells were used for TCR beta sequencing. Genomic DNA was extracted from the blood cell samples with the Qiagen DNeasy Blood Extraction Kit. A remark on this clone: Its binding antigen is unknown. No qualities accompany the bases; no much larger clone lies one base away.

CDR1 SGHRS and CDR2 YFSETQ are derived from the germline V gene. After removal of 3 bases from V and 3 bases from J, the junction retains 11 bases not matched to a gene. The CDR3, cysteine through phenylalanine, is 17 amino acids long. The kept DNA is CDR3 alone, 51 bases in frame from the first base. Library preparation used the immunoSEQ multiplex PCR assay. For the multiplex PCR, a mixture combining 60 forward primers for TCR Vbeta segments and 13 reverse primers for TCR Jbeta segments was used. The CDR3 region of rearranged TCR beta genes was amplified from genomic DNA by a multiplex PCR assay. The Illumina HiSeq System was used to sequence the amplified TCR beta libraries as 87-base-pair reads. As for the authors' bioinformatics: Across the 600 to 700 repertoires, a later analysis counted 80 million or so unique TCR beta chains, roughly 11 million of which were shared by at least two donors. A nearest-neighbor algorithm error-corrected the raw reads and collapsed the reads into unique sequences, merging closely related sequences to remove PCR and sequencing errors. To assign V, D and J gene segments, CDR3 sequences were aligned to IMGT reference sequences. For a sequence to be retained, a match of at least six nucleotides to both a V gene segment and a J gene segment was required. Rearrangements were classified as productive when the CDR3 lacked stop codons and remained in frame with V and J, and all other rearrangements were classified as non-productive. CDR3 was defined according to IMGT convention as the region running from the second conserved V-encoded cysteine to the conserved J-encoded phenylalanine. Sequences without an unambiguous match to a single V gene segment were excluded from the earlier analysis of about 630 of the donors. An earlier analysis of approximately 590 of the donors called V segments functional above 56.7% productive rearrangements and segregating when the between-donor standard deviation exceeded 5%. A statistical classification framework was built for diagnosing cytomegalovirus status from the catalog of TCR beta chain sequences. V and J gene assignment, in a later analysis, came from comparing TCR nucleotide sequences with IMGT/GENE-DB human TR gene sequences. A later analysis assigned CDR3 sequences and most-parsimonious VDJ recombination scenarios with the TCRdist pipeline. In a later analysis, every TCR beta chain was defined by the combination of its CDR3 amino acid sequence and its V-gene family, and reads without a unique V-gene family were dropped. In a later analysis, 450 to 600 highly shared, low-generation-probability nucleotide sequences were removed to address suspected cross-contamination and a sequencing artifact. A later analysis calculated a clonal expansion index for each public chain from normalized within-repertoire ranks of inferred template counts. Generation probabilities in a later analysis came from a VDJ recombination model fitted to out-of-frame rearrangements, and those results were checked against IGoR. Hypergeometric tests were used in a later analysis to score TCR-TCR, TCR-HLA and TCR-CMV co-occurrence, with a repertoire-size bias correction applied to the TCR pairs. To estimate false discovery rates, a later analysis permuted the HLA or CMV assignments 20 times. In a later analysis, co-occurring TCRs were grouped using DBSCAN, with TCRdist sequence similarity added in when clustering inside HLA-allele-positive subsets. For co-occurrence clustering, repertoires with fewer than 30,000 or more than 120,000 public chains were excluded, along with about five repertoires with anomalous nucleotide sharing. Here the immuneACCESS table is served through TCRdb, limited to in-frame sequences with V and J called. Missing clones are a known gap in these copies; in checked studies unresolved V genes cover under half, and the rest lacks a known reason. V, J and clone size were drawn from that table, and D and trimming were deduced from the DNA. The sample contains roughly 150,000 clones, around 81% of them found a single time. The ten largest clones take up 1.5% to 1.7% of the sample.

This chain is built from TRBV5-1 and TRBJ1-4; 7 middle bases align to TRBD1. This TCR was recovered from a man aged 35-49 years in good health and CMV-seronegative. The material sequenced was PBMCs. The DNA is TGCGCCAGCAGCTCCGGGACCCGACAGGGATCTAATGAAAAACTGTTTTTT. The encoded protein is CASSSGTRQGSNEKLFF.